The next 32 T cell receptor beta chains were all read from a single sample in a study of shared clonotypes between healthy human individuals. The data were produced by immunoSEQ multiplex PCR, yet TCRdb's version contains in-frame clones alone and is incomplete. The table records about 580,000 clones, 95% to 98% of them present only once. CD8 cells regarded as naive lacked CD45RO, were positively chosen for CCR7, and omitted terminally differentiated effector memory CD45RA+ cells. Sequencing was done on a sample of naive CD8+ T cells sorted from blood. These receptors were collected from a man younger than 40 in good health.

The rearrangement links TRBV29-1 to TRBJ2-5; D is ambiguous. The germline V and J ends were trimmed by 3 bases and 4 bases, with 6 bases remaining between them. Germline assignment: CDR1 SQVTM and CDR2 ANQGSEA. The CDR3 is 11 residues long. The CDR3 reads CSVDARETQYF. The CDR3 coding sequence is TGCAGCGTTGATGCGCGAGAGACCCAGTACTTC.

The V call is TRBV14, the J call TRBJ2-1; D gene ambiguous. Germline V lookup: CDR1 SGHDN, CDR2 FVKESK. V shed 0 bases and J shed 9 bases, with 18 bases lying between them. The CDR3 extends over 16 amino acids. DNA of the CDR3: TGTGCCAGCAGCCAAGAATGGGCGACCCGGTACGGTGAGCAGTTCTTC. Amino acid sequence: CASSQEWATRYGEQFF.

The genes are TRBV10-3 and TRBJ1-5; the D gene is possibly TRBD1 (6 bases). CDR3 size: 14 residues. V was shortened by 3 bases and J by 9 bases, with 15 bases between the two germline ends. CDR1 is ENHRY, CDR2 SYGVKD, per germline. Here the CDR3 DNA reads TGTGCCATCAGTGAAGACAGGACGAATATGCCCCAGCATTTT. Translation: CAISEDRTNMPQHF.

Concerning this clone itself: This sample includes further DNA sequences coding for the same CDR3. The chain recombines TRBV7-6 with TRBJ2-1; D is unresolved. CDR3 length equals 12 residues. The ends were cut back, 1 base at V and 6 bases at J, with 4 bases in the middle. Germline V gene data show CDR1 as SGHVS and CDR2 as FNYEAQ. CDR3 amino acids: CASSLGSNEQFF. In DNA, the CDR3 is TGTGCCAGCAGCTTAGGTAGCAATGAGCAGTTCTTC.

The chain carries TRBV27 and TRBJ2-1, with TRBD1 matching 8 bases. J lost 15 bases, V lost 0 bases, and 7 bases had no gene match. This CDR3 spans 13 amino acids. Germline values: CDR1 MNHEY, CDR2 SMNVEV (reference sequence). In DNA, the CDR3 is TGTGCCAGCAGTTTATCGGGAGGACAGGGCTCGTTCTTC. Residues: CASSLSGGQGSFF.

V is TRBV30 and J is TRBJ2-3; no reliable D call. CDR3 length: 13 residues. Germline lookup yields CDR1 GTSNPN and CDR2 SVGIG (reference sequence). The V gene lost 2 bases and the J gene lost 3 bases, with 9 bases spanning the gap. The CDR3 DNA reads as TGTGCCTGGAGTTTAGGATCGACAGATACGCAGTATTTT. Translating gives CAWSLGSTDTQYF.

V gene TRBV2 combines with J gene TRBJ2-1, with 11 bases lining up with TRBD2. Germline-derived CDR1 and CDR2 are SNHLY and FYNNEI. CDR3 length equals 17 residues. V lost 3 bases to trimming and J lost 6 bases; unmatched junction nucleotides: 10. CDR3: CASSEGPTSGTGNEQFF. CDR3 DNA sequence: TGTGCCAGCAGTGAGGGCCCGACTAGCGGGACCGGCAATGAGCAGTTCTTC.

This clone was picked up one time. The identical CDR3 is also encoded by other nucleotide sequences in the sample. The CDR3 sequence is CASSVGGGAYEQYF. The CDR3 DNA reads as TGTGCCAGCAGCGTAGGCGGGGGGGCCTACGAGCAGTACTTC. The V gene is TRBV9, the J gene TRBJ2-7, with 9 bases that match TRBD2. From germline, CDR1 is SGDLS and CDR2 YYNGEE. The CDR3 is made up of 14 amino acids. J lost 2 bases, V lost 0 bases, and 0 bases had no gene match.

With respect to this clone: Within the sample, other DNA sequences also encode this same CDR3. The rearrangement uses TRBV13 and TRBJ2-3; no firm D call. Germline CDR1 reads PRHDT; CDR2 reads FYEKMQ (reference sequence). The ends were cut back, 2 bases at V and 2 bases at J, with 2 bases in the middle. The CDR3 spans 12 residues. The CDR3 loop is CASSLSTDTQYF. The CDR3 bases are TGTGCCAGCAGCTTATCCACAGATACGCAGTATTTT. Looking up the rest from reference TRBV13 and TRBJ2-3 gives the full variable domain: AAGVIQSPRHLIKEKRETATLKCYPIPRHDTVYWYQQGPGQDPQFLISFYEKMQSDKGSIPDRFSAQQFSDYHSELNMSSLELGDSALYFCASSLSTDTQYFGPGTRLTVL.

V gene TRBV6-4 combines with J gene TRBJ2-7, with TRBD1 identical over 9 bases. The CDR3 sequence is 17 residues long. V gave up 1 base and J gave up 6 bases; unmatched junction bases: 13. Per the germline V gene, CDR1 is MRHNA and CDR2 is SNTAGT. The CDR3 spells CASSDFNRGRGGVEQYF. CDR3 sequence (DNA): TGTGCCAGCAGTGACTTCAACAGGGGGCGTGGGGGCGTCGAGCAGTACTTC.

The rearrangement joins TRBV6-5 to TRBJ2-7; D unclear. Germline CDR1 reads MNHEY; CDR2 reads SVGAGI. The V end was cut by 3 bases, the J end by 5 bases, with 11 bases between. The CDR3 contains 13 residues. CDR3 coding DNA: TGTGCCAGCAGTTATGAAAAAGAGGACGAGCAGTACTTC. Translated, it gives CASSYEKEDEQYF.

The V gene is TRBV7-8, the J gene TRBJ2-5; 9 bases align to TRBD2. V dropped 5 bases and J dropped 4; count of bases not matched to a gene: 5. CDR1 SGHVS and CDR2 FQNEAQ come from the germline V gene. This CDR3 has 14 amino acids. For the CDR3, the DNA is TGTGCCAGCAGCCATAGCGGGAGAGGAGAGACCCAGTACTTC. It codes for CASSHSGRGETQYF.

This chain connects TRBV7-9 to TRBJ2-5; the D is unclear. The CDR3 has 12 residues. Germline loops: CDR1 SEHNR, CDR2 FQNEAQ (reference sequence). Trimming took 5 bases from V and 5 from J, leaving 9 bases between them. The CDR3 sequence: CASSLMSETQYF. For the CDR3, the DNA is TGTGCCAGCAGCCTGATGTCGGAGACCCAGTACTTC.

The genes are TRBV2 and TRBJ2-1; TRBD2 matches at 7 bases. Germline lookup yields CDR1 SNHLY and CDR2 FYNNEI. The CDR3 has 12 amino acids. The junction had 5 bases not matched to a gene; V was cut back by 6 bases and J by 9 bases. This chain's CDR3 is CASSELAPEQFF. The CDR3 DNA follows: TGTGCCAGCAGCGAACTAGCGCCTGAGCAGTTCTTC.

Note on this clone: The identical CDR3 is also encoded by other nucleotide sequences in the sample. The chain carries TRBV27 and TRBJ2-7; 9 nucleotides agree with TRBD1. Germline CDR1 and CDR2: MNHEY and SMNVEV (reference sequence). The J segment lost 7 bases and the V segment lost 5 bases, leaving 6 bases of the junction unmatched. CDR3 size: 13 residues. CDR3 DNA: TGTGCCAGCAGTGCGGGACAGGGCTATGAGCAGTACTTC. Translated, it gives CASSAGQGYEQYF.

V gene TRBV6-1 combines with J gene TRBJ2-7, with D possibly being TRBD1 or TRBD2 (5 bases each). The V end lost 4 bases, the J end lost 4 bases, and 14 bases lay between the germline ends. This CDR3 is 14 amino acids long. Germline V gives CDR1 MNHNS, CDR2 SASEGT. The CDR3 DNA follows: TGTGCCAGCAGTGGCACCGGGACCTTATACGAGCAGTACTTC. Protein sequence: CASSGTGTLYEQYF.

CDR3 nucleotide sequence: TGCGCCAGCAGCTTACTACAAGAGACCCAGTACTTC. Amino acid sequence: CASSLLQETQYF. The chain joins TRBV5-1 to TRBJ2-5; the D is unclear. Trimming cost V 2 bases and J 2 bases, with 4 bases left between them. Germline CDR1 and CDR2: SGHRS and YFSETQ. The CDR3 runs 12 residues.

The genes are TRBV10-1 and TRBJ1-5, with D hard to call. The CDR3 spans 13 residues. V was shortened by 10 bases and J by 6 bases, with 16 bases between the two germline ends. CDR1 WNHNN and CDR2 SYGVQD come from the germline V gene (reference sequence). CDR3 amino acids: CATSHGFGQPQHF. The CDR3 nucleotides read TGCGCCACTTCCCATGGATTCGGTCAGCCCCAGCATTTT.

The chain employs TRBV12-5 and TRBJ2-5, with D tentatively TRBD2 (6 bases). V lost 1 base and J 4 bases, leaving 7 bases between the germline ends. CDR3 length equals 13 residues. Germline V gives CDR1 LGHNT, CDR2 FRNRAP. In DNA, the CDR3 is TGTGCTAGTGGTTTGGGCGGGGTAGAGACCCAGTACTTC. Protein: CASGLGGVETQYF.

This clone was counted a single time. The chain has TRBV11-2 and TRBJ2-1; 7 bases agree with TRBD1. Per the germline V gene, CDR1 is SGHAT and CDR2 is FQNNGV. J was trimmed by 5 bases and V by 1 base; bases with no gene match: 14. CDR3 size: 18 residues. CDR3 coding DNA: TGTGCCAGCAGCTTAGCCCTAGGGACAGTGTCTAAGGACAATGAGCAGTTCTTC. This encodes CASSLALGTVSKDNEQFF.

The chain uses TRBV28 and TRBJ2-7; D is ambiguous. V lost 3 bases, J lost 7 bases, and 7 bases lay in between. The length of the CDR3 is 11 residues. In germline, CDR1 is MDHEN, CDR2 SYDVKM. The CDR3 bases are TGTGCCAGCAGTTTTGCGAGAGAGCAGTACTTC. It yields the protein CASSFAREQYF. The entire variable domain, with the rest obtained from reference TRBV28 and TRBJ2-7, is as follows: DVKVTQSSRYLVKRTGEKVFLECVQDMDHENMFWYRQDPGLGLRLIYFSYDVKMKEKGDIPEGYSVSREKKERFSLILESASTNQTSMYLCASSFAREQYFGPGTRLTVT.

The chain is built from TRBV9 and TRBJ2-7; 8 nucleotides agree with TRBD1. Germline V gives CDR1 SGDLS, CDR2 YYNGEE. The CDR3 runs 14 residues. J lost 3 bases, V lost 4 bases, and 6 bases had no gene match. The CDR3 spells CASSPWTGNYEQYF. The CDR3, as DNA: TGTGCCAGCAGCCCCTGGACAGGGAACTACGAGCAGTACTTC.

The V call is TRBV28, the J call TRBJ2-7, with D possibly being TRBD1 (5 bases). CDR1 and CDR2 from the germline V gene are MDHEN and SYDVKM. V lost 5 bases and J lost 0, with 17 bases in between. This CDR3 spans 16 amino acids. CDR3 DNA: TGTGCCAGCAGTCTGGGCCCCAGGGTTTCCTCCTACGAGCAGTACTTC. Translated, it gives CASSLGPRVSSYEQYF.

This chain joins TRBV7-2 and TRBJ1-2; a possible D gene is TRBD1 (5 bases). The ends were cut back, 4 bases at V and 4 bases at J, with 16 bases in the middle. The CDR3 loop spans 15 amino acids. Germline lookup yields CDR1 SGHTA and CDR2 FQGNSA. The CDR3 DNA is TGTGCCAGCAGCTCTTCGGGAGGGGTTGGCTATGGCTACACCTTC. Its translation: CASSSSGGVGYGYTF.

V gene TRBV27 combines with J gene TRBJ2-7, with 10 bases aligning to TRBD2. CDR3 length: 16 residues. Germline assignment: CDR1 MNHEY and CDR2 SMNVEV (reference sequence). Trimming cost V 5 bases and J 2 bases; bases outside gene matches: 9. CDR3 sequence: CASSIAGGLLPYEQYF. DNA of the CDR3: TGTGCCAGCAGTATAGCGGGAGGCCTACTTCCCTACGAGCAGTACTTC.

The CDR3 region is CASILTATDTQYF. For the CDR3, the DNA is TGTGCCAGCATCTTGACGGCCACAGATACGCAGTATTTT. The rearrangement links TRBV2 to TRBJ2-3, with D uncertain. The CDR3 runs to 13 residues. CDR1 and CDR2 from the germline V gene are SNHLY and FYNNEI. The ends were cut back, 7 bases at V and 2 bases at J, with 10 bases in the middle.

In this sample, this clone turned up once. The gene calls are TRBV5-6 and TRBJ2-7, with 9 bases identical to TRBD1. V trimming: 4 bases; J trimming: 4 bases; junction bases outside the gene matches: 6. Germline lookup yields CDR1 SGHDT and CDR2 YYEEEE. CDR3 length: 14 amino acids. CDR3 in DNA: TGTGCCAGCAGCCCGGACAGGGGCGATTACGAGCAGTACTTC. Translation gives CASSPDRGDYEQYF.

Turning to this clone: Different DNA sequences within this sample yield the same CDR3. V gene TRBV5-1 combines with J gene TRBJ2-7; TRBD1 matches at 8 bases. The CDR3 contains 14 residues. V was clipped by 0 bases and J by 5 bases; unmatched bases: 4. Germline V gene lookup returns CDR1 SGHRS and CDR2 YFSETQ. CDR3 bases: TGCGCCAGCAGCTTGGGGCAGGGGGCCGACGAGCAGTACTTC. Amino acid sequence: CASSLGQGADEQYF.

The chain combines TRBV7-9 with TRBJ1-2, with no clear D. The germline V and J ends were trimmed by 7 bases and 7 bases, with 16 bases remaining between them. Looked up from germline, CDR1 is SEHNR and CDR2 is FQNEAQ (reference sequence). CDR3 length equals 13 residues. In DNA form, the CDR3 reads TGTGCCAGCAACGCTAACCCGATATTTGGCTACACCTTC. It yields the protein CASNANPIFGYTF.

The rearrangement uses TRBV11-2 and TRBJ2-7; D unresolved. The CDR3 is 11 amino acids. Germline CDR1 is SGHAT and CDR2 is FQNNGV. The CDR3 spells CAAAIDYEQYF. The CDR3 nucleotides are TGTGCGGCGGCGATCGACTACGAGCAGTACTTC.

The V call is TRBV2, the J call TRBJ2-2, with 7 bases matching TRBD1. This CDR3 is built from 17 residues. Germline V CDR1 and CDR2: SNHLY, FYNNEI. V trimming: 4 bases; J trimming: 2 bases; junction bases outside the gene matches: 10. The CDR3 DNA reads TGTGCCAGCAGTGGGCTGCCTGAAGGGGGCAACACCGGGGAGCTGTTTTTT. It specifies CASSGLPEGGNTGELFF. The variable domain in full, with the rest retrieved from reference TRBV2 and TRBJ2-2, is EPEVTQTPSHQVTQMGQEVILRCVPISNHLYFYWYRQILGQKVEFLVSFYNNEISEKSEIFDDQFSVERPDGSNFTLKIRSTKLEDSAMYFCASSGLPEGGNTGELFFGEGSRLTVL.

This chain joins TRBV7-9 and TRBJ1-2, with 7 bases aligning to TRBD1. This CDR3 has 15 residues. Germline V CDR1 and CDR2: SEHNR, FQNEAQ (reference sequence). V lost 2 bases and J lost 6; bases outside the gene matches: 9. CDR3 region: CASSLSTQGGNGYTF. In nucleotides, the CDR3 is TGTGCCAGCAGCTTATCCACCCAAGGGGGCAATGGCTACACCTTC.